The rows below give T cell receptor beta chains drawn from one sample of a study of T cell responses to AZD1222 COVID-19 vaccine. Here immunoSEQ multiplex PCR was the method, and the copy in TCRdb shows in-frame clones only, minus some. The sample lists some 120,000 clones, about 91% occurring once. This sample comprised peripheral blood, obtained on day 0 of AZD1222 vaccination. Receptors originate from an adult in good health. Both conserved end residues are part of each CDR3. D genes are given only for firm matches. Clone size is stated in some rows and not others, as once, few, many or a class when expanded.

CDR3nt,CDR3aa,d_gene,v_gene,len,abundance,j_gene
TGCGCCAGCAGTTTCGACAGCCCAACTAATGAAAAACTGTTTTTT,CASSFDSPTNEKLFF,.,TRBV5-1,15,.,TRBJ1-4
TGTGCCAGCAGTGTGAGAGGTAGCGGGGTTAGCACAGATACGCAGTATTTT,CASSVRGSGVSTDTQYF,TRBD2,TRBV27,17,.,TRBJ2-3
TGTGCCAGCAGTTTATGGGGAACGGGACTAGTCTTACACGAGCAGTACTTC,CASSLWGTGLVLHEQYF,TRBD2,TRBV27,17,once,TRBJ2-7
TGCAGCGTTGAGTGGGACAGCCAGTGTACCTTC,CSVEWDSQCTF,TRBD1,TRBV29-1,11,.,TRBJ1-2
TGTGCCAGCAGCTTACTAGGAGACACTGAAGCTTTCTTT,CASSLLGDTEAFF,.,TRBV7-9,13,.,TRBJ1-1
TGTGCCAGCAGCTTAGTAGGGACTAGCCGTGAGCAGTACTTC,CASSLVGTSREQYF,TRBD2,TRBV7-9,14,.,TRBJ2-7
TGTGCCAGTTCCGGGACAGGGGGATATCAGCCCCAGCATTTT,CASSGTGGYQPQHF,TRBD1,TRBV19,14,.,TRBJ1-5
TGTGCCAGCAGTGTCAGACTGGTGGAGGTTGAGCAGTTCTTC,CASSVRLVEVEQFF,.,TRBV27,14,.,TRBJ2-1
TGCAGCGTTCGACAGACCTCGGACACTGAAGCTTTCTTT,CSVRQTSDTEAFF,.,TRBV29-1,13,.,TRBJ1-1
TGTGCCAGCAGTGGCGGCCAAGAGACCCAGTACTTC,CASSGGQETQYF,.,TRBV2,12,.,TRBJ2-5
TGTGCCAGCAGCAGACAGGGTTCTGAGACCCAGTACTTC,CASSRQGSETQYF,TRBD1,TRBV7-2,13,.,TRBJ2-5
TGTGCCAGCACCCTGGGCCTTGATCAGCCCCAGCATTTT,CASTLGLDQPQHF,.,TRBV5-6,13,.,TRBJ1-5
TGTGCCAGCAGCTCTAGATCAGATACGCAGTATTTT,CASSSRSDTQYF,.,TRBV13,12,.,TRBJ2-3
TGTGCCATCAAGGTTAGGCTCATCACAGATACGCAGTATTTT,CAIKVRLITDTQYF,.,TRBV10-3,14,.,TRBJ2-3
TGTGCCAGCAGGCACCTGACTAGCGGGAGGCCAATGGAGCAGTTCTTC,CASRHLTSGRPMEQFF,TRBD2,TRBV3-1/TRBV3-2,16,.,TRBJ2-1
TGTGCCAGCAGCTTAGCTCGGACGGTCCGTGCGAGTAGGGAGCAGTACTTC,CASSLARTVRASREQYF,.,TRBV5-6,17,.,TRBJ2-7
TGCGCCAGCAGCCAAGATACGATAGGCACTAATGGGGGCTACACCTTC,CASSQDTIGTNGGYTF,.,TRBV4-3,16,once,TRBJ1-2